The rows below give T cell receptor beta chains drawn from one sample of a study of blood T cell repertoires in COVID-19. The method was immunoSEQ multiplex PCR; TCRdb's version includes in-frame clones alone and lacks a portion of them. The sample shows roughly 130,000 clones, about four fifths of them seen only once. The sequenced material came from peripheral blood. The receptors derive from a woman in her 70s with COVID-19, enrolled during active disease. CDR3s include the opening cysteine and the closing phenylalanine or tryptophan. D genes are given only for firm matches. Expanded clones get a size class; other rows say once, few or many, or leave the size out.

cdr3_length: 12
v_call: TRBV30
clone_size: .
d_call: TRBD1
j_call: TRBJ1-2
cdr3_aa: CAWREYTGDHTF
cdr3_nt: TGTGCCTGGAGGGAATATACAGGGGACCACACCTTC

cdr3_length: 14
v_call: TRBV6-6
clone_size: .
d_call: .
j_call: TRBJ1-4
cdr3_aa: CASLELPTNEKLFF
cdr3_nt: TGTGCCAGCCTCGAGCTGCCAACTAATGAAAAACTGTTTTTT

cdr3_length: 16
v_call: TRBV7-9
clone_size: .
d_call: .
j_call: TRBJ2-2
cdr3_aa: CASSPRTAANTGELFF
cdr3_nt: TGTGCCAGCAGCCCCAGGACTGCTGCGAACACCGGGGAGCTGTTTTTT

cdr3_length: 13
v_call: TRBV11-2
clone_size: .
d_call: .
j_call: TRBJ2-7
cdr3_aa: CASLLRGVSEQYF
cdr3_nt: TGTGCCAGCCTCCTCAGGGGCGTCTCCGAGCAGTACTTC

cdr3_length: 15
v_call: TRBV3-1/TRBV3-2
clone_size: .
d_call: TRBD1
j_call: TRBJ2-2
cdr3_aa: CASSAGGANTGELFF
cdr3_nt: TGTGCCAGCAGCGCAGGGGGCGCGAACACCGGGGAGCTGTTTTTT

cdr3_length: 16
v_call: TRBV9
clone_size: .
d_call: TRBD1
j_call: TRBJ1-2
cdr3_aa: CASSGPGTGLSLGYTF
cdr3_nt: TGTGCCAGCAGCGGCCCGGGGACAGGATTAAGCTTGGGCTACACCTTC

cdr3_length: 13
v_call: TRBV12-3/TRBV12-4
clone_size: .
d_call: TRBD1
j_call: TRBJ1-1
cdr3_aa: CASRPGGNTEAFF
cdr3_nt: TGTGCCAGCAGGCCAGGGGGCAACACTGAAGCTTTCTTT

cdr3_length: 14
v_call: TRBV27
clone_size: .
d_call: TRBD2
j_call: TRBJ2-7
cdr3_aa: CASSFIRGGDEQYF
cdr3_nt: TGTGCCAGCAGTTTTATACGGGGGGGGGACGAGCAGTACTTC

cdr3_length: 15
v_call: TRBV6-2/TRBV6-3
clone_size: once
d_call: TRBD1
j_call: TRBJ1-5
cdr3_aa: CASSVTGTGIQPQHF
cdr3_nt: TGTGCCAGCAGTGTTACCGGGACAGGGATTCAGCCCCAGCATTTT

cdr3_length: 14
v_call: TRBV5-5
clone_size: .
d_call: TRBD2
j_call: TRBJ2-7
cdr3_aa: CASSLLPGGGEQYF
cdr3_nt: TGTGCCAGCAGCTTGCTACCTGGGGGGGGCGAGCAGTACTTC

cdr3_length: 15
v_call: TRBV2
clone_size: once
d_call: TRBD1
j_call: TRBJ2-7
cdr3_aa: CASRARTGASYEQYF
cdr3_nt: TGTGCCAGCAGGGCCCGGACAGGGGCCTCCTACGAGCAGTACTTC

cdr3_length: 14
v_call: TRBV19
clone_size: .
d_call: .
j_call: TRBJ1-2
cdr3_aa: CASRKMDIDYGYTF
cdr3_nt: TGTGCCAGTAGGAAAATGGACATTGACTATGGCTACACCTTC

cdr3_length: 13
v_call: TRBV15
clone_size: .
d_call: .
j_call: TRBJ1-4
cdr3_aa: CATSRDGSEKLFF
cdr3_nt: TGTGCCACCAGCAGGGACGGGAGCGAAAAACTGTTTTTT

cdr3_length: 13
v_call: TRBV2
clone_size: .
d_call: TRBD1
j_call: TRBJ1-1
cdr3_aa: CASRGTALTEAFF
cdr3_nt: TGTGCCAGCAGGGGGACAGCTCTCACTGAAGCTTTCTTT